The 23 T cell receptor beta chains given below trace back to one sample, sequenced in a study of blood T cell repertoires in COVID-19. The data were produced by immunoSEQ multiplex PCR, yet TCRdb's version contains in-frame clones alone and is incomplete. The sample lists 91,000 or so clones, roughly 78% occurring once. Sequenced input: peripheral blood. The receptors here all came from a man aged 45-60 years with active or convalescent COVID-19.

The rearrangement joins TRBV7-9 to TRBJ2-4, with TRBD2 identical over 7 bases. Trimming removed 5 bases from V and 3 bases from J; junction bases left unmatched: 16. The germline gives CDR1 SEHNR, CDR2 FQNEAQ (reference sequence). This CDR3 comprises 18 residues. Written as DNA, the CDR3 is TGTGCCAGCAGCCCCAGCGTGGGCGGGGGTATAAACAAAAACATTCAGTACTTC. Protein product: CASSPSVGGGINKNIQYF.

This chain uses TRBV6-1 with TRBJ2-5, with D maybe TRBD1 (5 bases). The CDR3 spans 15 residues. V was pared by 3 bases and J by 4 bases, with 15 bases between. Germline V gene sequence: CDR1 MNHNS, CDR2 SASEGT. CDR3 in amino acids: CASSDSGRVVETQYF. In DNA, the CDR3 is TGTGCCAGCAGTGATTCGGGCAGGGTAGTAGAGACCCAGTACTTC.

This clone was recorded a few times. The V and J genes are TRBV29-1 and TRBJ1-3; D is unresolved. Germline V gene data show CDR1 as SQVTM and CDR2 as ANQGSEA. The CDR3 runs 12 residues. The V gene lost 7 bases and the J gene lost 3 bases, with 10 bases spanning the gap. The CDR3 loop reads CSATGFGNTIYF. CDR3 DNA: TGCAGCGCCACGGGTTTTGGAAACACCATATATTTT.

The chain recombines TRBV6-5 with TRBJ2-5; D is possibly TRBD2 (6 bases). The CDR3 consists of 13 residues. Trimming removed 2 bases at V and 2 bases at J, with 6 bases between. Germline assignment: CDR1 MNHEY and CDR2 SVGAGI. CDR3 sequence: CASSYGGQETQYF. CDR3 bases: TGTGCCAGCAGTTACGGGGGGCAAGAGACCCAGTACTTC.

The sample holds a few counts of this clone. The rearrangement joins TRBV6-2 or TRBV6-3 to TRBJ2-4; 9 nucleotides agree with TRBD1. Germline V gene sequence: CDR1 MNHEY, CDR2 SVGEGT. Losses at the gene ends were 5 bases for V and 8 bases for J; bases not matched to a gene: 7. The length of the CDR3 is 14 residues. DNA of the CDR3: TGTGCCAGCAGTCTGGGACAGGGCCAGGACATTCAGTACTTC. Protein: CASSLGQGQDIQYF.

In its sample, this clone was seen once. The V call is TRBV4-1, the J call TRBJ1-2; no firm D call. Germline V lookup: CDR1 MGHRA, CDR2 YSYEKL. V was pared by 1 base and J by 0 bases, with 12 bases between. The CDR3 has 16 amino acids. CDR3 in amino acids: CASSQVGRLSNYGYTF. CDR3 sequence (DNA): TGCGCCAGCAGCCAAGTGGGCCGTCTTTCTAACTATGGCTACACCTTC.

V gene TRBV4-1 combines with J gene TRBJ2-6, with TRBD1 identical over 12 bases. The CDR3 contains 18 residues. Losses at the gene ends were 3 bases for V and 0 bases for J; bases not matched to a gene: 3. Germline loops: CDR1 MGHRA, CDR2 YSYEKL. The CDR3 DNA is TGCGCCAGCAGCCAGGGACAGGGGGCGGGCTCTGGGGCCAACGTCCTGACTTTC. This codes for CASSQGQGAGSGANVLTF.

This clone was recorded a few times. V usage is TRBV4-1 and J usage is TRBJ1-3; possible D gene TRBD1, 5 bases. Germline assignment: CDR1 MGHRA and CDR2 YSYEKL. The CDR3 loop spans 16 amino acids. The V and J ends lost 1 base and 0 bases respectively, with 10 bases between them. The CDR3 bases are TGCGCCAGCAGCCAAGTACCAGGGAACTCTGGAAACACCATATATTTT. This codes for CASSQVPGNSGNTIYF.

This rearrangement joins TRBV6-5 to TRBJ1-5; the match to TRBD1 covers 10 bases. The CDR3 length is 15 residues. Trimming cost V 9 bases and J 3 bases; bases outside gene matches: 8. In germline, CDR1 is MNHEY, CDR2 SVGAGI. CDR3 nucleotide sequence: TGTGCCAGTTCTCAAGGGACAGGGGCCAATCAGCCCCAGCATTTT. Translated: CASSQGTGANQPQHF.

The chain has TRBV6-2 or TRBV6-3 and TRBJ1-2; D gene ambiguous. The CDR3 is 14 residues long. Germline loops: CDR1 MNHEY, CDR2 SVGEGT. The V and J ends lost 2 bases and 5 bases respectively, with 12 bases between them. CDR3 loop: CASSYEVSGYGYTF. The DNA for the CDR3 is TGTGCCAGCAGTTACGAGGTATCGGGATATGGCTACACCTTC.

The rearrangement joins TRBV4-1 to TRBJ1-2, with TRBD1 as a possible D gene (5 bases). V gave up 3 bases and J gave up 2 bases, with 13 bases separating them. This CDR3 comprises 15 residues. Germline CDR1 reads MGHRA; CDR2 reads YSYEKL. The DNA of the CDR3 is TGCGCCAGCAGCCATGGAAGCGGGGGGAACTATGGCTACACCTTC. Encoded protein: CASSHGSGGNYGYTF.

The chain combines TRBV18 with TRBJ2-5, with D maybe TRBD2 (6 bases). The V gene lost 5 bases and the J gene lost 5 bases, with 12 bases spanning the gap. The CDR3 consists of 13 residues. Germline V gene sequence: CDR1 KGHSH, CDR2 LQKENI. The CDR3 protein is CASSMGGEETQYF. Written as DNA, the CDR3 is TGTGCCAGCTCAATGGGCGGGGAGGAGACCCAGTACTTC.

CDR3 residues: CASRTGTAPQETQYF. CDR3 DNA sequence: TGTGCCAGCAGAACCGGGACAGCCCCTCAGGAGACCCAGTACTTC. The chain links TRBV2 to TRBJ2-5, with 7 bases identical to TRBD1. V trimming: 6 bases; J trimming: 5 bases; junction bases outside the gene matches: 12. The CDR3 has 15 residues. Germline V gives CDR1 SNHLY, CDR2 FYNNEI. Based on the CDR3 plus reference TRBV2 and TRBJ2-5, the full variable domain is EPEVTQTPSHQVTQMGQEVILRCVPISNHLYFYWYRQILGQKVEFLVSFYNNEISEKSEIFDDQFSVERPDGSNFTLKIRSTKLEDSAMYFCASRTGTAPQETQYFGPGTRLLVL.

In this sample, this clone turned up once. The chain uses TRBV2 and TRBJ1-3; D is ambiguous. The CDR3 has 15 amino acids. The V gene's germline CDR1 is SNHLY and CDR2 FYNNEI. The ends were cut back, 5 bases at V and 2 bases at J, with 13 bases in the middle. The CDR3 DNA is TGTGCCAGCAGTTCTACAGATCTCGCTGGAAACACCATATATTTT. Translated: CASSSTDLAGNTIYF.

This chain uses TRBV27 with TRBJ1-4; TRBD1 matches at 11 bases. The trim removed 6 bases at V and 3 bases at J, leaving 6 bases unmatched. This CDR3 spans 16 amino acids. Germline V gene sequence: CDR1 MNHEY, CDR2 SMNVEV (reference sequence). The CDR3 nucleotides are TGTGCCAGCAGCCATGGACAGGGGGCGTCTAATGAAAAACTGTTTTTT. It translates to CASSHGQGASNEKLFF. The whole variable domain, remainder taken from reference TRBV27 and TRBJ1-4, is EAQVTQNPRYLITVTGKKLTVTCSQNMNHEYMSWYRQDPGLGLRQIYYSMNVEVTDKGDVPEGYKVSRKEKRNFPLILESPSPNQTSLYFCASSHGQGASNEKLFFGSGTQLSVL.

This clone was detected only once. The rearrangement uses TRBV6-5 and TRBJ1-4; 8 nucleotides agree with TRBD1. Per germline, CDR1 MNHEY and CDR2 SVGAGI. Trimming took 4 bases from V and 8 from J; bases not matched to a gene: 9. The CDR3 loop spans 15 amino acids. For the CDR3, the DNA is TGTGCCAGCAGTTTAGCCCCAGGGGGCTTCGAAAAACTGTTTTTT. Translated: CASSLAPGGFEKLFF.

In this sample, this clone turned up once. The V and J genes are TRBV4-3 and TRBJ1-1, with no clear D. This CDR3 is 13 amino acids long. Germline CDR1 LGHNA, CDR2 YSLEER. V was trimmed by 0 bases and J by 5 bases, leaving 7 bases between them. DNA for the CDR3: TGCGCCAGCAGCCAAGATTTACGGACTGAAGCTTTCTTT. It encodes CASSQDLRTEAFF.

The chain uses TRBV5-1 and TRBJ2-1; 9 nucleotides agree with TRBD1. Germline trimming cut 5 bases from V and 8 bases from J; bases unmatched to any gene: 11. CDR1 is SGHRS and CDR2 is YFSETQ in the germline V gene. The CDR3 runs to 15 residues. CDR3 amino acids: CASRSPGTGTHEQFF. The CDR3 DNA follows: TGCGCCAGCAGAAGTCCCGGGACAGGGACCCATGAGCAGTTCTTC.

Note on this clone: The same CDR3 is also encoded by other DNA sequences in this sample. The chain carries TRBV11-2 and TRBJ2-1; 11 nucleotides match TRBD2. The ends lost 4 bases at V and 4 bases at J; junction bases unmatched: 6. Germline CDR1 reads SGHAT; CDR2 reads FQNNGV. The CDR3 spans 16 residues. The CDR3 sequence is CASSSLLAGGYNEQFF. For the CDR3, the DNA is TGTGCCAGCAGCTCCCTCCTAGCGGGGGGATACAATGAGCAGTTCTTC.

The chain couples TRBV7-9 to TRBJ1-1; unclear D gene. Germline values: CDR1 SEHNR, CDR2 FQNEAQ (reference sequence). V was clipped by 3 bases and J by 3 bases, with 5 bases between them. This CDR3 contains 12 residues. The CDR3 nucleotides are TGTGCCAGCAGCTTGACTGACACTGAAGCTTTCTTT. It translates to CASSLTDTEAFF. The variable domain in full, completed from reference TRBV7-9 and TRBJ1-1, reads DTGVSQNPRHKITKRGQNVTFRCDPISEHNRLYWYRQTLGQGPEFLTYFQNEAQLEKSRLLSDRFSAERPKGSFSTLEIQRTEQGDSAMYLCASSLTDTEAFFGQGTRLTVV.

The gene calls are TRBV20-1 and TRBJ2-2; tentatively, D is TRBD1 (7 bases). This CDR3 is 16 amino acids long. Germline lookup yields CDR1 DFQATT and CDR2 SNEGSKA (reference sequence). V shed 3 bases and J shed 0 bases, with 14 bases lying between them. This chain's CDR3 is CSASPQGGANTGELFF. CDR3 coding DNA: TGCAGTGCTAGTCCCCAGGGGGGCGCGAACACCGGGGAGCTGTTTTTT.

V and J are TRBV7-6 and TRBJ2-1; weak D call: TRBD2 (5 bases). The V gene lost 3 bases and the J gene lost 0 bases, with 9 bases spanning the gap. CDR3 length: 15 residues. The germline V gene encodes CDR1 SGHVS and CDR2 FNYEAQ. CDR3 sequence reads: CASSLDSTSYNEQFF. Here the CDR3 DNA reads TGTGCCAGCAGCTTGGACTCAACCTCCTACAATGAGCAGTTCTTC.

This clone has more than one count but fewer than ten. V is TRBV5-1 and J is TRBJ2-3, with a tentative D call TRBD1 (6 bases). Germline CDR1 and CDR2: SGHRS and YFSETQ. Trimming took off 4 bases at V and 0 bases at J, with 12 bases between the two ends. The CDR3 loop spans 15 amino acids. CDR3 nucleotides: TGCGCCAGCAGCGCATCAGGGGTGAGCACAGATACGCAGTATTTT. Translating gives CASSASGVSTDTQYF.